This TCR beta chain emerged from a study of OX40 agonist ivuxolimab in advanced cancers. Study overall: Patients received the agonistic anti-OX40 (CD134) antibody ivuxolimab.

The V end was cut by 3 bases, the J end by 7 bases, with 9 bases between. Germline V lookup: CDR1 MDHEN, CDR2 SYDVKM. The CDR3 is 12 residues long. The sampling schedule covered blood at baseline, cycle 4 day 1, and cycle 7 day 1. Comments on this clone: Its specificity is unknown.

Some clones are missing from TCRdb's copy, which holds only in-frame ones; the method was immunoSEQ multiplex PCR. The sample contains roughly 19,000 clones, 70% to 80% of which appear only once. Findings of the study overall: The study found among the lowest clonal expansion in partial responders at 0.1-3.0 mg/kg. CD4+ and CD8+ T cells in blood underwent clonal expansion by week 6 at 0.1 to 3.0 mg/kg.

The V and J genes are TRBV28 and TRBJ1-1, with a weak D call TRBD1 (5 bases). The specimen was CD4+ or CD8+ T cells sorted from blood, collected in a trial of the OX40 agonist ivuxolimab. The source is an adult with an advanced solid tumor such as melanoma, head and neck, liver or kidney cancer. The CDR3 DNA reads as TGTGCCAGCAGTTTGGGGGGGGGTGAAGCTTTCTTT. Its protein product is CASSLGGGEAFF.